The 31 T cell receptor beta chains below all came from one sample that was sequenced in a study of T cell responses to AZD1222 COVID-19 vaccine. Measured with immunoSEQ multiplex PCR; TCRdb has only the in-frame clones, and not every one. The profile shows about 100,000 clones, approximately 90% of them singletons. The sample consisted of peripheral blood, taken on day 0 of AZD1222 vaccination. These receptors were obtained from an adult in good health.

The V gene is TRBV28, the J gene TRBJ2-6; D not certain. Germline assignment: CDR1 MDHEN and CDR2 SYDVKM. The CDR3 spans 16 residues. Trimming left V 6 bases short and J 1 base short, with 13 bases between. This CDR3 reads CASSPPTQSGANVLTF. DNA of the CDR3: TGTGCCAGCAGCCCCCCCACACAATCTGGGGCCAACGTCCTGACTTTC.

The V and J genes are TRBV27 and TRBJ1-6, with 9 bases lining up with TRBD1. This CDR3 spans 15 amino acids. The V gene's germline CDR1 is MNHEY and CDR2 SMNVEV (reference sequence). V shed 2 bases, J shed 10 bases, and the junction held 6 bases outside the gene matches. DNA of the CDR3: TGTGCCAGCAGTTTAGGACAGGGGTACCGATCACCCCTCCACTTT. This sequence encodes CASSLGQGYRSPLHF.

The gene calls are TRBV5-1 and TRBJ1-1, with D tentatively TRBD1 (5 bases). CDR3 length equals 17 residues. V was pared by 4 bases and J by 0 bases, with 19 bases between. Germline-derived CDR1 and CDR2 are SGHRS and YFSETQ. Here the CDR3 DNA reads TGCGCCAGCAGCCTAAACCCGGGACGGAGCATGAACACTGAAGCTTTCTTT. Translation: CASSLNPGRSMNTEAFF.

This chain connects TRBV7-9 to TRBJ2-7; D is perhaps TRBD1 (6 bases). Trimming removed 1 base from V and 4 bases from J, with 17 bases in between. This CDR3 has 16 residues. CDR1 is SEHNR and CDR2 is FQNEAQ in the germline V gene (reference sequence). The CDR3 spells CASSLGRGRGLYEQYF. The CDR3 DNA is TGTGCCAGCAGCTTAGGTCGGGGCAGGGGTTTGTACGAGCAGTACTTC.

V gene TRBV12-3 or TRBV12-4 combines with J gene TRBJ1-3; TRBD1 is a possible D gene (5 bases). The CDR3 spans 12 residues. Trimming removed 6 bases from V and 3 bases from J, with 6 bases in between. The CDR3 sequence: CASRQGGNTIYF. The CDR3 DNA follows: TGTGCCAGCAGGCAGGGTGGAAACACCATATATTTT.

The chain has TRBV10-2 and TRBJ1-6, with no clear D. V lost 7 bases to trimming and J lost 10 bases, with 11 bases between them. The germline V gene has CDR1 WSHSY and CDR2 SAAADI. This CDR3 contains 12 residues. Here the CDR3 reads CASNLPGSPLHF. The CDR3 nucleotides are TGCGCCAGCAACTTACCAGGATCACCCCTCCACTTT.

The chain links TRBV11-2 to TRBJ2-7; 9 bases align to TRBD2. V lost 0 bases, J lost 2 bases, and 5 bases stayed unmatched. The CDR3 spans 16 residues. CDR1 is SGHAT and CDR2 is FQNNGV in the germline V gene. Written as DNA, the CDR3 is TGTGCCAGCAGCTTAGATCGTCTAGCGGGGACCTACGAGCAGTACTTC. Translation gives CASSLDRLAGTYEQYF.

The J gene is TRBJ1-1, the V gene TRBV19, with D possibly matching TRBD1 (5 bases). This CDR3 comprises 17 residues. Germline CDR1 reads LNHDA; CDR2 reads SQIVND (reference sequence). V dropped 7 bases and J dropped 1 base, with 22 bases sitting between them. The DNA of the CDR3 is TGTGCCAGTAACTTTCCGGCAAGGGGACTCTCGAACACTGAAGCTTTCTTT. Translating gives CASNFPARGLSNTEAFF.

The rearrangement uses TRBV25-1 and TRBJ1-2, with D perhaps matching TRBD1 (6 bases). This CDR3 contains 14 residues. Per the germline V gene, CDR1 is MGHDK and CDR2 is SYGVNS. With 5 bases removed from V and 7 bases from J, the gap between germline ends came to 17 bases. The CDR3 DNA reads TGTGCCAGCAGTCTTTCAGGGGACATGGTTGGCTACACCTTC. Its protein product is CASSLSGDMVGYTF.

The rearrangement links TRBV18 to TRBJ1-6; D is unclear. V shed 6 bases and J shed 5 bases, with 5 bases lying between them. CDR1 and CDR2 (germline): KGHSH, LQKENI. There are 12 residues in the CDR3. This CDR3 reads CASSYDNSPLHF. CDR3 DNA sequence: TGTGCCAGCTCCTACGATAATTCACCCCTCCACTTT.

The chain employs TRBV27 and TRBJ1-5, with D uncertain. The CDR3 totals 15 residues. Germline V gives CDR1 MNHEY, CDR2 SMNVEV (reference sequence). The V and J ends lost 1 base and 4 bases respectively, with 11 bases between them. The CDR3 DNA is TGTGCCAGCAGTTTATTAACCACGCCTAATCAGCCCCAGCATTTT. Translation gives CASSLLTTPNQPQHF.

This clone appeared once. J is TRBJ2-3 and V is TRBV30; TRBD2 matches 9 bases. The junction had 13 bases not matched to a gene; V was cut back by 3 bases and J by 6 bases. The CDR3 covers 16 residues. Germline CDR1 GTSNPN, CDR2 SVGIG (reference sequence). The CDR3 loop reads CAWRPGVAGVADTQYF. The CDR3, as DNA: TGTGCCTGGAGGCCCGGGGTAGCGGGAGTCGCGGATACGCAGTATTTT.

This sequence joins TRBV10-2 and TRBJ1-2; tentative D call: TRBD1 (5 bases). The CDR3 totals 15 residues. Per the germline V gene, CDR1 is WSHSY and CDR2 is SAAADI. The V and J ends lost 11 bases and 2 bases respectively, with 21 bases between them. CDR3 nucleotides: TGCGCCGCAGACCCAGTACGGCAGGGAAACTATGGCTACACCTTC. Protein sequence: CAADPVRQGNYGYTF.

This rearrangement joins TRBV7-8 to TRBJ1-1; D is uncertain. The CDR3 has 14 amino acids. Germline V gene data show CDR1 as SGHVS and CDR2 as FQNEAQ. V was shortened by 3 bases and J by 6 bases, with 14 bases between the two germline ends. The DNA of the CDR3 is TGTGCCAGCAGCTTGTCTGATTGGAAGCCTGAAGCTTTCTTT. This sequence encodes CASSLSDWKPEAFF.

The CDR3 DNA follows: TGTGCCATCAGTGATGGGAATGGCTACACCTTC. Translated, it gives CAISDGNGYTF. The chain recombines TRBV10-3 with TRBJ1-2; no clear D. Trimming cost V 3 bases and J 6 bases, with 5 bases left between them. The length of the CDR3 is 11 residues. Per the germline V gene, CDR1 is ENHRY and CDR2 is SYGVKD.

This chain links TRBV6-5 with TRBJ2-7; perhaps TRBD1 as D (5 bases). Per the germline V gene, CDR1 is MNHEY and CDR2 is SVGAGI. The CDR3 contains 14 residues. V lost 10 bases, J lost 5 bases, and 21 bases lay in between. The CDR3 bases are TGTGCCACCGAGCCAGTGGGGCCTGCGAACGAGCAGTACTTC. It specifies CATEPVGPANEQYF.

The chain is built from TRBV2 and TRBJ2-5; TRBD2 might be the D (5 bases). The V gene lost 4 bases and the J gene lost 3 bases, with 9 bases spanning the gap. Germline V gene sequence: CDR1 SNHLY, CDR2 FYNNEI. The CDR3 is 13 residues long. CDR3 residues: CASSARREETQYF. Here the CDR3 DNA reads TGTGCCAGCAGTGCTCGGCGGGAAGAGACCCAGTACTTC. The complete variable domain, with remaining parts taken from reference TRBV2 and TRBJ2-5, reads EPEVTQTPSHQVTQMGQEVILRCVPISNHLYFYWYRQILGQKVEFLVSFYNNEISEKSEIFDDQFSVERPDGSNFTLKIRSTKLEDSAMYFCASSARREETQYFGPGTRLLVL.

Worth noting for this clone: Within the sample, other DNA sequences also encode this same CDR3. The V and J genes are TRBV12-5 and TRBJ2-7, with a weak D call TRBD2 (6 bases). This CDR3 region has 16 residues. CDR1 is LGHNT and CDR2 is FRNRAP in the germline V gene. Trimming left V 2 bases short and J 5 bases short, with 19 bases between. CDR3 residues: CASGLPSSATGDEQYF. CDR3 DNA sequence: TGTGCTAGTGGTTTGCCCTCCTCGGCGACGGGGGACGAGCAGTACTTC.

The V and J genes are TRBV21-1 and TRBJ2-2; TRBD2 is taken as the D call from the table, unchecked against the DNA. TRBV21-1 is reported as a pseudogene. The CDR3 loop spans 17 amino acids. This CDR3 reads CASSKEPAGTNTGELFF. CDR3 sequence (DNA): TGTGCCAGCAGCAAAGAGCCAGCGGGAACAAACACCGGGGAGCTGTTTTTT.

V usage is TRBV27 and J usage is TRBJ2-3; 8 bases fit TRBD2. Germline CDR1 MNHEY, CDR2 SMNVEV (reference sequence). Trimming at V came to 3 bases and at J to 1 base, leaving 3 bases not matched to a gene. There are 15 residues in the CDR3. The CDR3 is CASSFLGGGTDTQYF. The CDR3 nucleotides read TGTGCCAGCAGTTTCCTCGGGGGGGGCACAGATACGCAGTATTTT.

The chain uses TRBV6-1 and TRBJ1-5; D call uncertain. The CDR3 spans 18 residues. Germline V gene lookup returns CDR1 MNHNS and CDR2 SASEGT. V was shortened by 2 bases and J by 5 bases, with 22 bases between the two germline ends. Written as DNA, the CDR3 is TGTGCCAGCAGTGAAAATGTCGGGTCAAATCGTAATGATCAGCCCCAGCATTTT. Translating gives CASSENVGSNRNDQPQHF.

The chain recombines TRBV9 with TRBJ1-2; D possibly corresponds to TRBD1 (6 bases). V dropped 7 bases and J dropped 5 bases, with 12 bases sitting between them. Germline CDR1 SGDLS, CDR2 YYNGEE. The CDR3 covers 12 residues. The chain's CDR3 is CASQDSRYGYTF. The CDR3 coding sequence is TGTGCCAGCCAGGACAGTCGGTATGGCTACACCTTC.

V and J are TRBV5-4 and TRBJ1-2, with D perhaps TRBD1 (5 bases). Looked up from germline, CDR1 is SGHNT and CDR2 is YYREEE (reference sequence). Between the trimmed V and J ends, which lost 10 bases and 4 bases, there was a span of 20 bases. The CDR3 spans 14 residues. The CDR3 DNA sequence: TGTGCCGGCGGGAGTGATCGGGGGATCTATGGCTACACCTTC. Translated, it gives CAGGSDRGIYGYTF.

The V call is TRBV5-1, the J call TRBJ2-7; 11 nucleotides align to TRBD2. This CDR3 is built from 13 residues. With V trimmed by 6 bases and J by 7 bases, 6 bases remained unmatched. Looked up from germline, CDR1 is SGHRS and CDR2 is YFSETQ. The CDR3 region has the DNA TGCGCCAGCACAGTAGCGGGAGGGCGAGAGCAGTACTTC. Translation gives CASTVAGGREQYF.

The rearrangement uses TRBV6-6 and TRBJ1-2, with TRBD1 matching 7 bases. Trimming cost V 5 bases and J 5 bases; bases outside gene matches: 14. Germline CDR1 and CDR2: MNHNY and SVGAGI (reference sequence). The CDR3 contains 16 residues. As DNA, the CDR3 is TGTGCCAGCAGTCGACAGGGAAAGGGTGTTAGGTATGGCTACACCTTC. This codes for CASSRQGKGVRYGYTF.

The rearrangement uses TRBV7-7 and TRBJ2-1; 7 bases match TRBD2. This CDR3 is built from 18 residues. V lost 6 bases and J lost 8; bases outside the gene matches: 22. Germline lookup yields CDR1 SSHAT and CDR2 FNYEAQ (reference sequence). The CDR3 DNA sequence: TGTGCCAGCAGACCCCCGATAAGGGCCGGGCGGGAGAGAGATGAGCAGTTCTTC. Encoded protein: CASRPPIRAGRERDEQFF.

The chain combines TRBV6-5 with TRBJ1-5; D remains ambiguous. Germline-derived CDR1 and CDR2 are MNHEY and SVGAGI. CDR3 length: 13 amino acids. The V end lost 6 bases, the J end lost 0 bases, and 6 bases lay between the germline ends. The CDR3: CASSPISNQPQHF. In DNA form, the CDR3 reads TGTGCCAGCAGCCCGATTAGCAATCAGCCCCAGCATTTT.

The chain joins TRBV5-4 to TRBJ2-2; no clear D gene. With 0 bases removed from V and 3 bases from J, the gap between germline ends came to 9 bases. CDR3 length equals 15 residues. Looked up from germline, CDR1 is SGHNT and CDR2 is YYREEE (reference sequence). The CDR3 sequence is CASSLEVTYTGELFF. CDR3 DNA sequence: TGTGCCAGCAGCTTGGAGGTGACGTACACCGGGGAGCTGTTTTTT.

The V and J genes are TRBV14 and TRBJ1-2, with D perhaps matching TRBD1 (6 bases). Germline values: CDR1 SGHDN, CDR2 FVKESK. Trimming cost V 4 bases and J 6 bases, with 15 bases left between them. The CDR3 is 14 residues long. The CDR3 sequence is CASSLLQGIDGYTF. CDR3 DNA: TGTGCCAGCAGCCTACTACAGGGAATTGATGGCTACACCTTC.

CDR3 nucleotide sequence: TGTGCCAGCAGCCCCAGTAGGGCATCCCAGCAGTACTTC. Protein: CASSPSRASQQYF. The J gene is TRBJ2-7, the V gene TRBV3-1 (or the pseudogene TRBV3-2), with unresolved D. V was trimmed by 4 bases and J by 8 bases, leaving 15 bases between them. Germline CDR1 reads LGHDT; CDR2 reads YNNKEL (reference sequence). This CDR3 region has 13 residues.

This chain uses TRBV7-8 with TRBJ1-4; maybe TRBD1 (6 bases). V gave up 1 base and J gave up 8 bases, with 11 bases separating them. The CDR3 extends over 14 amino acids. From germline, CDR1 is SGHVS and CDR2 FQNEAQ. The CDR3 loop reads CASSLGGPGEKLFF. The CDR3 DNA sequence: TGTGCCAGCAGCTTAGGGGGGCCGGGCGAAAAACTGTTTTTT.